The clone carrying this T cell receptor (beta chain) came up a few times. Antigen unknown. The entry originates in a study of T-cell memory formation after mild COVID-19. General observations from the study: SARS-CoV-2 specificity of second-wave clones peaking day 37 was unconfirmed.

TCRdb passed the 5' RACE reads through MiXCR, listing each CDR3 protein once. The sample shows around 90,000 distinct CDR3 sequences, 10% to 15% of them seen only once. V was pared by 3 bases and J by 6 bases, with 9 bases between. This CDR3 has 13 amino acids. CDR1 MGHRA and CDR2 YSYEKL come from the germline V gene. The TCR comes from an adult woman who had mild COVID-19 (a few samples of this study predate the infection). Cell type and time point are not known. Sequencing input: PBMCs or a T cell subset sorted from them (not recorded which). The chain joins TRBV4-1 to TRBJ2-1; tentative D call: TRBD1 (6 bases). CDR3 amino acids: CASSHGQTNEQFF. For the CDR3, the DNA is TGCGCCAGCAGCCACGGACAGACCAATGAGCAGTTCTTC.